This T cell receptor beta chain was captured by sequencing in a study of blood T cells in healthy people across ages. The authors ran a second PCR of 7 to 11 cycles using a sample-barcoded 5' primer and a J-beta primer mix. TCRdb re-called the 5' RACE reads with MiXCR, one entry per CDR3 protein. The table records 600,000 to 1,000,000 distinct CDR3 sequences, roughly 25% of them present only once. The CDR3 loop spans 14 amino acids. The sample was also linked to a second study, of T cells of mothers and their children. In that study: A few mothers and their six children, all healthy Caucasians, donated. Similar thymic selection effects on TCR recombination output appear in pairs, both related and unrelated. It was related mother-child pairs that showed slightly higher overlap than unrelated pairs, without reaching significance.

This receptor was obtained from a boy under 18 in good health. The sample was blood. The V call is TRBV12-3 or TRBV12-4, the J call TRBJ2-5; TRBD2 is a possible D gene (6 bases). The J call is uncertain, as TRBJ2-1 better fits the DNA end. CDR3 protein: CASSRTIGENEQFF. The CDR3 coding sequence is TGTGCCAGCAGCCGGACTATTGGGGAAAATGAGCAGTTCTTC.